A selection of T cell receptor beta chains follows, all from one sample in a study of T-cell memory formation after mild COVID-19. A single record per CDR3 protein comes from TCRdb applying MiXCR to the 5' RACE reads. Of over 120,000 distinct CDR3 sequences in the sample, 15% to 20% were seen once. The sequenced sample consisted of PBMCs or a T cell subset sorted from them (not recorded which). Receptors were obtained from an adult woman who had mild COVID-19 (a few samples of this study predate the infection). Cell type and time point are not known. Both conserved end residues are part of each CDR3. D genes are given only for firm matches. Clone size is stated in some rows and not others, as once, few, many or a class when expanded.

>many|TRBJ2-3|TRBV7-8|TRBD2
CASSPGGSTDTQYF
TGTGCCAGCAGCCCCGGGGGGAGCACAGATACGCAGTATTTT
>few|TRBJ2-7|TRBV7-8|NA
CASSLVARVYEQYF
TGTGCCAGCAGCTTAGTCGCCCGAGTCTACGAGCAGTACTTC
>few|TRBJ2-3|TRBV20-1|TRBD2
CSARSGSTDTQYF
TGCAGTGCTAGAAGCGGGAGTACAGATACGCAGTATTTT
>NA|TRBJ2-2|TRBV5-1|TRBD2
CASSLAAGGRGGELFF
TGCGCCAGCAGCTTGGCGGCGGGAGGACGCGGCGGGGAGCTGTTTTTT
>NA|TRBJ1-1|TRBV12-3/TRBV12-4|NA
CASSPRTAENTEAFF
TGTGCCAGTAGTCCCCGGACAGCGGAGAACACTGAAGCTTTCTTT
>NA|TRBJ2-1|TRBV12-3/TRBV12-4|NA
CASSGTGSSYNEQFF
TGTGCCAGCAGTGGCACAGGGAGCTCCTACAATGAGCAGTTCTTC
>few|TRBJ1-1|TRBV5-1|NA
CASSLDRYREAFF
TGCGCCAGCAGCTTGGACAGGTATCGTGAAGCTTTCTTT
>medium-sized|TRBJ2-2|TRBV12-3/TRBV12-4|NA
CASSFGSGELFF
TGTGCCAGCAGTTTCGGTTCCGGGGAGCTGTTTTTT
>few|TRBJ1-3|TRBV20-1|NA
CSATTGPGNTIYF
TGCAGTGCCACTACAGGGCCGGGAAACACCATATATTTT
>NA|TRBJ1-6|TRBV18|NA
CASSPGTNSPLHF
TGTGCCAGCTCACCAGGGACTAATTCACCCCTCCACTTT
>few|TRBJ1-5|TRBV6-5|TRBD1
CASQKQGTDQPQHF
TGTGCCAGCCAAAAACAGGGGACGGATCAGCCCCAGCATTTT
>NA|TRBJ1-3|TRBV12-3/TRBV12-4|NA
CAGRRAGNTIYF
TGTGCCGGTCGGAGGGCCGGAAACACCATATATTTT
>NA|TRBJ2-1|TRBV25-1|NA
CASSKAPYNEQFF
TGTGCCAGCAGTAAGGCCCCCTACAATGAGCAGTTCTTC
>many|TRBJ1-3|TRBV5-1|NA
CASREGSSTSGNTIYF
TGCGCCAGCAGGGAGGGGTCCTCAACGTCAGGAAACACCATATATTTT
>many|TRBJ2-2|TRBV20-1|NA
CSAREGNTGELFF
TGCAGTGCTAGAGAGGGTAACACCGGGGAGCTGTTTTTT
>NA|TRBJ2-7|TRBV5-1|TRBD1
CASASRITPGQGAAEQYF
TGCGCCAGCGCGAGTCGGATAACACCGGGACAGGGGGCGGCCGAGCAGTACTTC
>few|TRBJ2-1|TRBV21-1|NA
CASSAPGGSYNEQFF
TGTGCCAGCAGCGCGCCCGGGGGTTCTTACAATGAGCAGTTCTTC
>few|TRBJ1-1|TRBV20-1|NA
CSARDPLKTLNTEAFF
TGCAGTGCTAGAGATCCCCTGAAAACTTTAAACACTGAAGCTTTCTTT
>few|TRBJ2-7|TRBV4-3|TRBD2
CASSQDPSGGPYEQYF
TGCGCCAGCAGCCAAGATCCTAGCGGAGGGCCCTACGAGCAGTACTTC